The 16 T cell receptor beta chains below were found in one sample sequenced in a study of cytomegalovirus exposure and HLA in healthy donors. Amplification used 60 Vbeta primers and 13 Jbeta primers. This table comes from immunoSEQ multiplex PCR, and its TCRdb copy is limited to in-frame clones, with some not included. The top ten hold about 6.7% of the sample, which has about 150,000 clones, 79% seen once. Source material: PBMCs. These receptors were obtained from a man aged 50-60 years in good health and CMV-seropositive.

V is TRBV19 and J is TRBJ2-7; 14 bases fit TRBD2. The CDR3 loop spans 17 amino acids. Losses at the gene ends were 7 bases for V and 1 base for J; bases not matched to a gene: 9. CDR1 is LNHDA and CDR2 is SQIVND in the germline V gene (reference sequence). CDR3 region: CASTIRLAGGFSYEQYF. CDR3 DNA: TGTGCCAGTACCATCAGACTAGCGGGAGGGTTTTCCTACGAGCAGTACTTC.

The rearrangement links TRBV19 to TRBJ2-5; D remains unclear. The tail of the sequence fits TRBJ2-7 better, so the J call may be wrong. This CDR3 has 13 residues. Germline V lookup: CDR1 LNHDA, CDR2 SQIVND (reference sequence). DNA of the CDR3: TGTGCCAGTAGTAGTTTGGTGAGCTACGAGCAGTACTTC. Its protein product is CASSSLVSYEQYF.

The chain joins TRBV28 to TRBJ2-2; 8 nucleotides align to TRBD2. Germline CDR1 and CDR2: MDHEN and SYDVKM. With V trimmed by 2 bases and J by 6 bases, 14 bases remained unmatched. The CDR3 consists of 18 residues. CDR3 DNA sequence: TGTGCCAGCAGTTTAGGAGCTGGGGGGACTAGAGGTCCCGGGGAGCTGTTTTTT. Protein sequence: CASSLGAGGTRGPGELFF.

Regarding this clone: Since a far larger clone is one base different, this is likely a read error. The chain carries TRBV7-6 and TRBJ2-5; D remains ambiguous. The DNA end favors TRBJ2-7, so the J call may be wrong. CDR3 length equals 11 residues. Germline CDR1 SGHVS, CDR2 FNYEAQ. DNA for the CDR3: TGTGCCAGCAGCTTAGTCTCCGAGCAGTACTTC. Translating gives CASSLVSEQYF.

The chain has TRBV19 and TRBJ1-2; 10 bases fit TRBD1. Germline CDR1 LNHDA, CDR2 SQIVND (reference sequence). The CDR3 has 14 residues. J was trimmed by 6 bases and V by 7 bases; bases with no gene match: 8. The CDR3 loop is CASTGTGEVNGYTF. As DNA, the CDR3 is TGTGCCAGTACCGGGACAGGGGAAGTCAATGGCTACACCTTC.

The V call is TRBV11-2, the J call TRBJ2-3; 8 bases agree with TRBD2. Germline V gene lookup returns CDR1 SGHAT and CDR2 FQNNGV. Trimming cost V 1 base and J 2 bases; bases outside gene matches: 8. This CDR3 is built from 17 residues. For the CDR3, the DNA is TGTGCCAGCAGCTTAGGGGCTCTAGCGGGCCACACAGATACGCAGTATTTT. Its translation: CASSLGALAGHTDTQYF.

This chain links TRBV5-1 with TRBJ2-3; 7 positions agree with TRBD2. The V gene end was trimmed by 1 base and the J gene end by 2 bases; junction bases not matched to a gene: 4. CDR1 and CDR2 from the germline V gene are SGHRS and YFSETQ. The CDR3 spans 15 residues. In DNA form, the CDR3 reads TGCGCCAGCAGCTTGTATCTAGCGGCCACAGATACGCAGTATTTT. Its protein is CASSLYLAATDTQYF.

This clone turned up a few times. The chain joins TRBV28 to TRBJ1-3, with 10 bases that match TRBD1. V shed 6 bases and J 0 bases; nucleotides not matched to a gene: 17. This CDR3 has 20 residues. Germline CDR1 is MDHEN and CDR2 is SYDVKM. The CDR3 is CASRNGTGDSRKHSGNTIYF. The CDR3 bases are TGTGCCAGCAGGAACGGGACAGGGGACTCAAGGAAACACTCTGGAAACACCATATATTTT.

CDR3 in amino acids: CASSFHSGRDSTDTQYF. The CDR3 DNA follows: TGCGCCAGCAGCTTTCATAGCGGGAGAGATAGCACAGATACGCAGTATTTT. J is TRBJ2-3 and V is TRBV5-1, with TRBD2 matching 9 bases. The CDR3 contains 17 residues. Germline V gene data show CDR1 as SGHRS and CDR2 as YFSETQ. J lost 0 bases, V lost 2 bases, and 7 bases had no gene match.

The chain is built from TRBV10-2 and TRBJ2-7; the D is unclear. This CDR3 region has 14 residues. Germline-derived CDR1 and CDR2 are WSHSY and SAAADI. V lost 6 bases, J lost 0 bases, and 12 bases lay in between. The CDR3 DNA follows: TGCGCCAGCAGAGTACTGCGGAGCTCCTACGAGCAGTACTTC. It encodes CASRVLRSSYEQYF.

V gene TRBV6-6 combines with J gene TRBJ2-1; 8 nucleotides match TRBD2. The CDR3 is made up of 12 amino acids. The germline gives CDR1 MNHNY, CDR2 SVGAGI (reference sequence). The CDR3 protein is CVVGSGVNEQFF. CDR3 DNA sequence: TGTGTCGTTGGTAGCGGGGTGAATGAGCAGTTCTTC.

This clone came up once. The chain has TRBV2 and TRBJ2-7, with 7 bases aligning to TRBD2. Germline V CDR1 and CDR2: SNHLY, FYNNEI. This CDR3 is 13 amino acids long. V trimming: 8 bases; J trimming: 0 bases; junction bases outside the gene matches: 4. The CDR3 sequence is CASSSGNSYEQYF. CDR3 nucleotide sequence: TGTGCCAGCTCTAGCGGCAACTCCTACGAGCAGTACTTC.

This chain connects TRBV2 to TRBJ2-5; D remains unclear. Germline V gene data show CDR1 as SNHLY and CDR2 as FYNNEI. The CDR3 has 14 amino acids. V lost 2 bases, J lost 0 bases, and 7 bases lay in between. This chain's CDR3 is CASSERTDQETQYF. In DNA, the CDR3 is TGTGCCAGCAGTGAACGAACAGACCAAGAGACCCAGTACTTC.

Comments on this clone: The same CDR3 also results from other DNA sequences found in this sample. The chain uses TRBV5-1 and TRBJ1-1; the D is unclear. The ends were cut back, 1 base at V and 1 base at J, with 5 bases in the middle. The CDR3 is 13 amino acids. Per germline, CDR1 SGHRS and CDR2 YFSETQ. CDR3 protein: CASSLQENTEAFF. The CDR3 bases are TGCGCCAGCAGCTTGCAGGAGAACACTGAAGCTTTCTTT.

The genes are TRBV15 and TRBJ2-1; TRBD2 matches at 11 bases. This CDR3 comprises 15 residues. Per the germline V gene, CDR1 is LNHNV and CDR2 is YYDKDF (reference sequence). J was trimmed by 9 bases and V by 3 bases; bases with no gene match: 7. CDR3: CATSRIAGGPSEQFF. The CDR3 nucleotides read TGTGCCACCAGCAGGATAGCGGGAGGGCCATCTGAGCAGTTCTTC.

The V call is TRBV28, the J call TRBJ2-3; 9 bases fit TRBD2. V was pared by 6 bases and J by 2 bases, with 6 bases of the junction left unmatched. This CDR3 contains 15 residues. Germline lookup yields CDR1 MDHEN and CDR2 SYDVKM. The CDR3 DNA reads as TGTGCCAGCAGCCCTCTAGCGGGAAACACAGATACGCAGTATTTT. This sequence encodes CASSPLAGNTDTQYF.